Shown below are 27 T cell receptor beta chains from a single sample sequenced in a study of T-cell memory formation after mild COVID-19. TCRdb re-derived calls from the 5' RACE reads in MiXCR, one entry per CDR3 protein. Of hundreds of thousands of distinct CDR3 sequences in the sample, roughly 22% were seen once. Source material: PBMCs or a T cell subset sorted from them (not recorded which). These receptors all stem from an adult woman who had mild COVID-19 (a few samples of this study predate the infection). Cell type and time point are not known.

The chain combines TRBV21-1 with TRBJ2-2; the table's D gene call, TRBD1, was not cross checked with the DNA. TRBV21-1 is a known pseudogene. CDR3 length: 17 amino acids. The CDR3 nucleotides read TGTGCCAGCAGCAAACAGAGTCCTCAGGGGGATGAAGAGGAGCTGTTTTTT. This sequence encodes CASSKQSPQGDEEELFF.

The chain joins TRBV24-1 to TRBJ2-5, with D unresolved. The CDR3 covers 13 residues. V shed 6 bases and J shed 5 bases, with 12 bases lying between them. Germline CDR1 is KGHDR and CDR2 is SFDVKD. CDR3 DNA sequence: TGTGCCACCAGTCGGCCAGGTGCGGAGACCCAGTACTTC. Translation: CATSRPGAETQYF.

V is TRBV6-5 and J is TRBJ2-7; tentative D call: TRBD1 (6 bases). Trimming shortened V by 6 bases and J by 3 bases, and 15 bases separated the two germline ends. The germline gives CDR1 MNHEY, CDR2 SVGAGI. This CDR3 contains 14 residues. The CDR3 DNA is TGTGCCAGCAGGATGGGACACCACTTCTACGAGCAGTACTTC. It codes for CASRMGHHFYEQYF.

J is TRBJ2-1 and V is TRBV29-1, with 9 bases matching TRBD1. With 8 bases clipped from V and 10 bases from J, the junction kept 6 bases outside the gene matches. From germline, CDR1 is SQVTM and CDR2 ANQGSEA. The CDR3 covers 11 residues. DNA of the CDR3: TGCAGCTTAGGACAGGGGATGGAGCAGTTCTTC. It specifies CSLGQGMEQFF.

This clonotype turned up a few times. The J gene is TRBJ2-1, the V gene TRBV12-3 or TRBV12-4; the match to TRBD2 covers 8 bases. The trim removed 3 bases at V and 7 bases at J, leaving 8 bases unmatched. The CDR3 runs to 15 residues. The CDR3 spells CASSFPRGGWNEQFF. DNA for the CDR3: TGTGCCAGCAGTTTCCCTCGGGGGGGCTGGAATGAGCAGTTCTTC.

Only a few counts were recorded for this clonotype. The rearrangement links TRBV7-9 to TRBJ1-2, with TRBD1 as a possible D gene (5 bases). Germline V gene data show CDR1 as SEHNR and CDR2 as FQNEAQ (reference sequence). CDR3 length: 12 residues. The V end lost 1 base, the J end lost 8 bases, and 8 bases lay between the germline ends. In DNA form, the CDR3 reads TGTGCCAGCAGCTTAGGCCGGGACGGCTACACCTTC. Translated: CASSLGRDGYTF. The variable domain in full, completed from reference TRBV7-9 and TRBJ1-2, reads DTGVSQNPRHKITKRGQNVTFRCDPISEHNRLYWYRQTLGQGPEFLTYFQNEAQLEKSRLLSDRFSAERPKGSFSTLEIQRTEQGDSAMYLCASSLGRDGYTFGSGTRLTVV.

This clonotype showed up just a few times. The chain joins TRBV6-5 to TRBJ1-4; a possible D gene is TRBD1 (6 bases). Germline loops: CDR1 MNHEY, CDR2 SVGAGI. CDR3 length: 14 amino acids. V gave up 7 bases and J gave up 5 bases, with 14 bases separating them. CDR3 region: CASKPGTLNEKLFF. In DNA form, the CDR3 reads TGTGCCAGCAAACCCGGGACACTCAATGAAAAACTGTTTTTT.

The rearrangement links TRBV11-2 to TRBJ2-1, with 9 positions matching TRBD2. V trimming: 4 bases; J trimming: 3 bases; junction bases outside the gene matches: 7. The length of the CDR3 is 16 residues. Germline values: CDR1 SGHAT, CDR2 FQNNGV. CDR3 in amino acids: CASSYSGLAGYNEQFF. For the CDR3, the DNA is TGTGCCAGCAGCTACTCGGGACTAGCAGGCTACAATGAGCAGTTCTTC.

This chain links TRBV19 with TRBJ1-2; 8 nucleotides align to TRBD1. Germline values: CDR1 LNHDA, CDR2 SQIVND (reference sequence). The CDR3 runs 13 residues. V lost 5 bases, J lost 6 bases, and 5 bases stayed unmatched. This CDR3 is CASSDRGSNGYTF. For the CDR3, the DNA is TGTGCCAGTAGTGACAGGGGTTCGAATGGCTACACCTTC.

A few counts support this clonotype. The gene calls are TRBV9 and TRBJ1-6; possibly TRBD1 for D (6 bases). The CDR3 runs to 14 residues. V gave up 0 bases and J gave up 10 bases, with 11 bases separating them. Germline values: CDR1 SGDLS, CDR2 YYNGEE. CDR3 sequence: CASSVAGGRSPLHF. In DNA form, the CDR3 reads TGTGCCAGCAGCGTAGCTGGGGGGCGATCACCCCTCCACTTT.

The genes are TRBV20-1 and TRBJ2-3; 9 bases line up with TRBD2. This CDR3 has 16 amino acids. Trimming at V came to 4 bases and at J to 1 base, leaving 9 bases not matched to a gene. Germline V gene lookup returns CDR1 DFQATT and CDR2 SNEGSKA (reference sequence). The CDR3 DNA follows: TGCAGTGCTACCCATTACCCTAGCGGGGGCACAGATACGCAGTATTTT. Translation: CSATHYPSGGTDTQYF.

This clonotype was counted only a few times. The chain uses TRBV5-1 and TRBJ2-3; tentative D call: TRBD1 (7 bases). The CDR3 loop spans 15 amino acids. Between the trimmed V and J ends, which lost 5 bases and 9 bases, there was a span of 22 bases. Germline loops: CDR1 SGHRS, CDR2 YFSETQ. The CDR3 spells CASSPPATGTDTQYF. The CDR3 region has the DNA TGCGCCAGCAGTCCCCCTGCGACAGGGACTGACACGCAGTATTTT.

The rearrangement uses TRBV5-1 and TRBJ2-5; no clear D gene. Trimming shortened V by 0 bases and J by 3 bases, and 9 bases separated the two germline ends. The CDR3 length is 14 residues. CDR1 is SGHRS and CDR2 is YFSETQ in the germline V gene. The CDR3 DNA sequence: TGCGCCAGCAGCTTGGTCTGGGATGAAGAGACCCAGTACTTC. Protein sequence: CASSLVWDEETQYF.

At least ten counts were recorded for this clonotype. This chain connects TRBV29-1 to TRBJ1-1; tentatively, D is TRBD1 (6 bases). CDR3 size: 13 residues. Germline assignment: CDR1 SQVTM and CDR2 ANQGSEA. The V gene lost 7 bases and the J gene lost 2 bases, with 14 bases spanning the gap. The CDR3 DNA reads TGCAGCGCAAACAGGGAGATCAACACTGAAGCTTTCTTT. Its protein is CSANREINTEAFF.

The gene calls are TRBV12-3 or TRBV12-4 and TRBJ2-2; no definite D call. CDR3 length: 16 amino acids. Trimming took 0 bases from V and 0 from J, leaving 8 bases between them. The CDR3 is CASSLAGEANTGELFF. In nucleotides, the CDR3 is TGTGCCAGCAGTTTAGCGGGTGAGGCGAACACCGGGGAGCTGTTTTTT.

This clonotype was detected only a few times. The genes are TRBV3-1 and TRBJ2-2; TRBD1 matches 8 bases. Germline values: CDR1 LGHDT, CDR2 YNNKEL (reference sequence). J lost 6 bases, V lost 4 bases, and 7 bases had no gene match. The CDR3 length is 15 residues. In DNA, the CDR3 is TGTGCCAGCAGCCCGACAGGGGTTTATGCCGGGGAGCTGTTTTTT. Translating gives CASSPTGVYAGELFF.

The chain combines TRBV15 with TRBJ2-2, with 9 positions matching TRBD2. Losses at the gene ends were 5 bases for V and 3 bases for J; bases not matched to a gene: 10. This CDR3 has 17 amino acids. The germline CDR1 and CDR2 sequences are LNHNV and YYDKDF (reference sequence). CDR3 bases: TGTGCCACCAGCGTTACTAGCGGGCACGTGGACACCGGGGAGCTGTTTTTT. Its translation: CATSVTSGHVDTGELFF.

The rearrangement joins TRBV14 to TRBJ2-1; TRBD2 matches at 8 bases. This CDR3 region has 17 residues. Germline-derived CDR1 and CDR2 are SGHDN and FVKESK. V shed 5 bases, J shed 1 base, and the junction held 10 bases outside the gene matches. CDR3 amino acids: CASSAPREGGSYNEQFF. The CDR3 DNA reads as TGTGCCAGCAGCGCACCTCGGGAGGGGGGATCCTACAATGAGCAGTTCTTC.

In this sample, this clonotype turned up a few times. V usage is TRBV6-6 and J usage is TRBJ2-7, with D perhaps matching TRBD2 (6 bases). V lost 0 bases, J lost 3 bases, and 15 bases lay in between. This CDR3 has 16 amino acids. Germline CDR1 is MNHNY and CDR2 is SVGAGI (reference sequence). This chain's CDR3 is CASSYSGGAASYEQYF. Written as DNA, the CDR3 is TGTGCCAGCAGTTACTCAGGCGGGGCCGCCAGCTACGAGCAGTACTTC.

J is TRBJ2-7 and V is TRBV10-3, with TRBD1 matching 11 bases. The J segment lost 2 bases and the V segment lost 6 bases, leaving 6 bases of the junction unmatched. Germline values: CDR1 ENHRY, CDR2 SYGVKD. The CDR3 extends over 15 amino acids. CDR3 sequence (DNA): TGTGCCATCAGGACGGGACAGGGGGTTACCTACGAGCAGTACTTC. Its translation: CAIRTGQGVTYEQYF.

A few counts support this clonotype. V and J are TRBV18 and TRBJ2-7; 8 nucleotides align to TRBD1. Looked up from germline, CDR1 is KGHSH and CDR2 is LQKENI. V dropped 2 bases and J dropped 2; count of bases not matched to a gene: 8. CDR3 length equals 16 residues. Here the CDR3 reads CASSPNDRGSTYEQYF. In DNA form, the CDR3 reads TGTGCCAGCTCACCAAATGACAGGGGCTCTACCTACGAGCAGTACTTC. The full variable domain, its missing parts supplied by reference TRBV18 and TRBJ2-7, is NAGVMQNPRHLVRRRGQEARLRCSPMKGHSHVYWYRQLPEEGLKFMVYLQKENIIDESGMPKERFSAEFPKEGPSILRIQQVVRGDSAAYFCASSPNDRGSTYEQYFGPGTRLTVT.

In this sample, this clonotype turned up a few times. V is TRBV7-6 and J is TRBJ2-3; TRBD2 might be the D (6 bases). V was clipped by 3 bases and J by 2 bases, with 12 bases between them. The CDR3 extends over 15 amino acids. The germline gives CDR1 SGHVS, CDR2 FNYEAQ. CDR3 amino acids: CASSFVREATDTQYF. The CDR3 nucleotides read TGTGCCAGCAGCTTCGTCAGGGAGGCCACAGATACGCAGTATTTT.

This clonotype was detected a few times. The chain combines TRBV6-1 with TRBJ2-7; tentatively, D is TRBD1 (6 bases). The germline CDR1 and CDR2 sequences are MNHNS and SASEGT. CDR3 length: 13 amino acids. Trimming shortened V by 1 base and J by 13 bases, and 17 bases separated the two germline ends. The CDR3 sequence is CASSEELQGKCYF. The DNA for the CDR3 is TGTGCCAGCAGTGAAGAGCTGCAGGGGAAGTGTTACTTC.

The table lists this clonotype with a few counts. The chain has TRBV24-1 and TRBJ2-2; the D gene is possibly TRBD1 (6 bases). The germline CDR1 and CDR2 sequences are KGHDR and SFDVKD. The CDR3 is 17 residues long. Trimming took off 5 bases at V and 0 bases at J, with 15 bases between the two ends. The CDR3 reads CATSATDRTTNTGELFF. The CDR3 nucleotides are TGTGCCACCAGTGCAACCGACAGGACCACGAACACCGGGGAGCTGTTTTTT.

This chain joins TRBV29-1 and TRBJ2-2, with 12 bases matching TRBD2. Germline loops: CDR1 SQVTM, CDR2 ANQGSEA. This CDR3 is 14 amino acids long. J lost 7 bases, V lost 4 bases, and 4 bases had no gene match. Here the CDR3 reads CSVGLAGDVGELFF. The CDR3 DNA reads TGCAGCGTTGGACTAGCGGGAGATGTCGGGGAGCTGTTTTTT.

This clonotype was seen repeatedly, ten times or more. The rearrangement links TRBV19 to TRBJ1-1; D ambiguous. Trimming stripped 4 bases from V and 3 bases from J, with 6 bases between. CDR1 and CDR2 from the germline V gene are LNHDA and SQIVND (reference sequence). This CDR3 comprises 12 residues. The CDR3 nucleotides are TGTGCCAGTAGTAAGGGTTACACTGAAGCTTTCTTT. Translated: CASSKGYTEAFF. The whole variable domain, filled in from reference TRBV19 and TRBJ1-1, reads DGGITQSPKYLFRKEGQNVTLSCEQNLNHDAMYWYRQDPGQGLRLIYYSQIVNDFQKGDIAEGYSVSREKKESFPLTVTSAQKNPTAFYLCASSKGYTEAFFGQGTRLTVV.

This chain connects TRBV6-2 or TRBV6-3 to TRBJ1-2, with 8 positions matching TRBD1. The CDR3 has 14 amino acids. CDR1 is MNHEY, CDR2 SVGEGT, per germline. V shed 7 bases, J shed 3 bases, and the junction held 7 bases outside the gene matches. The chain's CDR3 is CASTRQGRYYGYTF. The CDR3 DNA follows: TGTGCCAGCACCCGACAGGGGAGGTACTATGGCTACACCTTC.